This TCR beta chain emerged from a study of blood T cell repertoires in COVID-19. There are a few counts of this clone. TCRdb keeps only in-frame clones here, not all; method: immunoSEQ multiplex PCR. The data show a few hundred thousand clones, about 89% seen once. Per germline, CDR1 SGHDT and CDR2 YYEEEE. Trimming cost V 1 base and J 5 bases, with 10 bases left between them. The CDR3 runs 13 residues. Material: PBMCs or T cells enriched from blood (not recorded which). V is TRBV5-6 and J is TRBJ2-7, with D maybe TRBD1 (5 bases). The sequence was obtained from a woman between 40 and 55 years old who had been exposed to COVID-19. The DNA of the CDR3 is TGTGCCAGCAGCTTGAGGGCAGGGAACGAGCAGTACTTC. It specifies CASSLRAGNEQYF.